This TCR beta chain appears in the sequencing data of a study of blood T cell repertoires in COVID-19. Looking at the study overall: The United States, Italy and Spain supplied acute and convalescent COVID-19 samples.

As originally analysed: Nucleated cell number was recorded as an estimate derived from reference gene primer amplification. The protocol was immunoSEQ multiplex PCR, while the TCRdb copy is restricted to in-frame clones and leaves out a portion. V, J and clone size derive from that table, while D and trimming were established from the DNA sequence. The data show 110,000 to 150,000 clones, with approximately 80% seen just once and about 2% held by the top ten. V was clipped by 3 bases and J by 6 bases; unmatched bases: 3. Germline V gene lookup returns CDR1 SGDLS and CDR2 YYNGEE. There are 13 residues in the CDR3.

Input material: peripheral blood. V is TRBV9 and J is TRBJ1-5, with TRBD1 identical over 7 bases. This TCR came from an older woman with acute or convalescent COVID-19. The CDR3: CASSEGQLQPQHF. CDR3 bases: TGTGCCAGCAGCGAGGGACAGCTTCAGCCCCAGCATTTT.